This T cell receptor (beta chain) was sequenced during a study of radiotherapy plus CTLA-4 blockade in lung cancer. Study background: Disease control was present in under 35% of patients, and objective responses in less than 20%.

This CDR3 has 18 amino acids. Per the germline V gene, CDR1 is SGDLS and CDR2 is YYNGEE. V trimming: 4 bases; J trimming: 0 bases; junction bases outside the gene matches: 7. Measured with immunoSEQ multiplex PCR; TCRdb has only the in-frame clones, and not every one. The sample lists some 73,000 clones, 60% to 85% occurring once. The sequence derives from a human donor with non-small cell lung cancer whose response to radiotherapy plus ipilimumab could not be evaluated. Some clones in this sample may be carry-over from other donors' samples. V and J are TRBV9 and TRBJ2-3, with 14 bases aligning to TRBD2. The source material was peripheral blood, sampled from a patient treated with radiotherapy plus ipilimumab. CDR3 amino acids: CASSPRLAGGLSTDTQYF. CDR3 in DNA: TGTGCCAGCAGCCCTCGACTAGCGGGGGGGCTGAGCACAGATACGCAGTATTTT.